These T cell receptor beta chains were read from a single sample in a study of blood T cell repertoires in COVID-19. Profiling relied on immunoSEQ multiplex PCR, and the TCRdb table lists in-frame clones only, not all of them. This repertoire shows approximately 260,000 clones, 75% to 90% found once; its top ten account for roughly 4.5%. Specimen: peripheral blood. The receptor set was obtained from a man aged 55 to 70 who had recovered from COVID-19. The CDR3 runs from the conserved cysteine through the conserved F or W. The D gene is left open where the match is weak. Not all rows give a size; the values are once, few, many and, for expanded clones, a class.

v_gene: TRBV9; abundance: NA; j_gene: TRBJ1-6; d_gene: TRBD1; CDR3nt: TGTGCCAGCAGCGTTACAGGGGAGAGAAATTCACCCCTCCACTTT; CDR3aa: CASSVTGERNSPLHF
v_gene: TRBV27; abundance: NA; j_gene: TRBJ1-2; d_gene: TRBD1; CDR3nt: TGTGCCAGCAGAGCCCTGGGACAGTCCTATGGCTACACCTTC; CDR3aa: CASRALGQSYGYTF
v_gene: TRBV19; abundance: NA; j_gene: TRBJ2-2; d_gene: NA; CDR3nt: TGTGCCAGTACTCCGACTGGCGGAGCGGGGGAGCTGTTTTTT; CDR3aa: CASTPTGGAGELFF
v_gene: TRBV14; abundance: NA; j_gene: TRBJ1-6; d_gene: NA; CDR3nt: TGTGCCAGCAGCCTGTCAGTTAATTCACCCCTCCACTTT; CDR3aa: CASSLSVNSPLHF
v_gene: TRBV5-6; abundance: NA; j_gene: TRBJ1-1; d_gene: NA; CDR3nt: TGTGCCAGGGTTGGCCAGGGGAACACTGAAGCTTTCTTT; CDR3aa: CARVGQGNTEAFF
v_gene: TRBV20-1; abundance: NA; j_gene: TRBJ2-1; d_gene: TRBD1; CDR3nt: TGCAGTGCTAGTGGGGGGACAGGCCTTTTGGGTGATGAGCAGTTCTTC; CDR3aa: CSASGGTGLLGDEQFF
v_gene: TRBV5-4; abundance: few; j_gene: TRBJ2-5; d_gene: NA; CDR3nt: TGTGCCAGCAGACAAGGACTCGAAGAGACCCAGTACTTC; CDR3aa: CASRQGLEETQYF
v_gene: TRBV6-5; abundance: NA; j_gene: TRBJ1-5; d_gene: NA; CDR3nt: TGTGCCAGCAGTTACCAGGGGAATCAGCCCCAGCATTTT; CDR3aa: CASSYQGNQPQHF
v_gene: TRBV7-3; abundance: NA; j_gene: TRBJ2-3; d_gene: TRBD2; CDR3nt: TGTGCCAGCAGTCCAACGGGGGGGCTTCGGGATACGCAGTATTTT; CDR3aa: CASSPTGGLRDTQYF
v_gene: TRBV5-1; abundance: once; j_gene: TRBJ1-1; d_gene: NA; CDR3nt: TGCGCCAGCAGCTTGGTGCAGGGTGCCAACATGAACACTGAAGCTTTCTTT; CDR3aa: CASSLVQGANMNTEAFF
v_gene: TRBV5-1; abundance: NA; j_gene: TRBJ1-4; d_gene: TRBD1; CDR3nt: TGCGCCAGCAGCGTGACAGGGAGCGCAGGGGAAAAACTGTTTTTT; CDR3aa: CASSVTGSAGEKLFF
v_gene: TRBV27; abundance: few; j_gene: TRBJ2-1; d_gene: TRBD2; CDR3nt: TGTGCCAGCAGGACTAGCGGGAGTGGTAATGAGCAGTTCTTC; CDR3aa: CASRTSGSGNEQFF
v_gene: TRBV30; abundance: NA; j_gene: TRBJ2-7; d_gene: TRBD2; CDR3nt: TGTGCCTGGAGTTATGGGACTAGCGGGAACGAGCAGTACTTC; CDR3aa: CAWSYGTSGNEQYF
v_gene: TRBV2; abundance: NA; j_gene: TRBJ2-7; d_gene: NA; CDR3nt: TGTGCCAGCAGTGCGGGGTCCTTCTACGAGCAGTACTTC; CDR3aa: CASSAGSFYEQYF
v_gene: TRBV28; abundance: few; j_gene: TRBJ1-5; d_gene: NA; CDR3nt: TGTGCCAGCATCCCATTAGATAGCAATCAGCCCCAGCATTTT; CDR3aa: CASIPLDSNQPQHF
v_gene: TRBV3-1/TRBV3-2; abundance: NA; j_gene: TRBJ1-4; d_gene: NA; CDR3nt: TGTGCCAGCAGCCAAGGCAGACATAATGAAAAACTGTTTTTT; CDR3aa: CASSQGRHNEKLFF
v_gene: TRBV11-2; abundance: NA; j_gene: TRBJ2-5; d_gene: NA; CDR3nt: TGTGCCAGCAGTCAGTCGGAGACCCAGTACTTC; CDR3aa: CASSQSETQYF
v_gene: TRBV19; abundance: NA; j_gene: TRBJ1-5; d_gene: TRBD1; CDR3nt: TGTGCCACCATGTCCCCGGACAGGGACCGATATAGCAATCAGCCCCAGCATTTT; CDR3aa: CATMSPDRDRYSNQPQHF
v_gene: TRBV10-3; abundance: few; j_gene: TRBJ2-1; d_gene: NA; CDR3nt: TGTGCCATCAGTGCGGTATCGAATGAGCAGTTCTTC; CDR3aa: CAISAVSNEQFF
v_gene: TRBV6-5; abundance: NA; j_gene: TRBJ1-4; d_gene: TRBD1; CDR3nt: TGTGCCAGCAGCCTGACAGGGGCTAGTGATGAAAAACTGTTTTTT; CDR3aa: CASSLTGASDEKLFF
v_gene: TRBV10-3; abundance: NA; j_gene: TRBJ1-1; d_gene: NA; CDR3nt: TGTGCCACCAAAGCGGGCCGAGAAATAACTGAAGCTTTCTTT; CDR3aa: CATKAGREITEAFF
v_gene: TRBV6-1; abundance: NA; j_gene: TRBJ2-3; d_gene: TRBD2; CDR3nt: TGTGCCAGCAGTGAAGGTAGCGGGGGGTCAAGGGGTACGCAGTATTTT; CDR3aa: CASSEGSGGSRGTQYF
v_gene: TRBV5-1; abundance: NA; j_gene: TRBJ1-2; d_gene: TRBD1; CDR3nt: TGCGCCAGCAGCTGGGACAGGGTCACGCCGGTGGATGGCTACACCTTC; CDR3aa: CASSWDRVTPVDGYTF
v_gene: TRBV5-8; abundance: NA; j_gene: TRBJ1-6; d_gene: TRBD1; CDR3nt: TGTGCCAGCCGCCGAAGGACAGGAGATAATTCACCCCTCCACTTT; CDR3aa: CASRRRTGDNSPLHF
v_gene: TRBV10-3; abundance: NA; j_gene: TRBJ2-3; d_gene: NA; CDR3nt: TGTGCCATCAGTGAAAACAGCAGACGCACAGATACGCAGTATTTT; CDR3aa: CAISENSRRTDTQYF
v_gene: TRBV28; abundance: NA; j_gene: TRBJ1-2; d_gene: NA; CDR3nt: TGTGCCAGCAGTTTTCTAACCTATGGCTACACCTTC; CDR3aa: CASSFLTYGYTF
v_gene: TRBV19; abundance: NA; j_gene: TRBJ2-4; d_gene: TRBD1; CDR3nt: TGTGCCAGTAGCAAATACAGGGGGGAAAACATTCAGTACTTC; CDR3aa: CASSKYRGENIQYF
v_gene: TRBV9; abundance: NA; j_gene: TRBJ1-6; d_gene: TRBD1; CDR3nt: TGTGCCAGCAGCTCCCGACAGGGGGATTCACCCCTCCACTTT; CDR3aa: CASSSRQGDSPLHF
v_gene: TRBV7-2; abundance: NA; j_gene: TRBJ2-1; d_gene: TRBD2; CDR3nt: TGTGCCAGCAGCTTAGCTACTAGCGGGGTGGAAAGCGAGTTCTTC; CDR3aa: CASSLATSGVESEFF
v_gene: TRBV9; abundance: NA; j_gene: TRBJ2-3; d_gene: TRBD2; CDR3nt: TGTGCCAGCAGCGTAGCTGCGGGGGGGATTTTGGATACGCAGTATTTT; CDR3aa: CASSVAAGGILDTQYF
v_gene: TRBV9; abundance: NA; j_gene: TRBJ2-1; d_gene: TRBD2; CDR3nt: TGTGCCAGCAGCGTAGAGCCGGGACTAAGGGTTGGGTTCTTC; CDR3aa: CASSVEPGLRVGFF